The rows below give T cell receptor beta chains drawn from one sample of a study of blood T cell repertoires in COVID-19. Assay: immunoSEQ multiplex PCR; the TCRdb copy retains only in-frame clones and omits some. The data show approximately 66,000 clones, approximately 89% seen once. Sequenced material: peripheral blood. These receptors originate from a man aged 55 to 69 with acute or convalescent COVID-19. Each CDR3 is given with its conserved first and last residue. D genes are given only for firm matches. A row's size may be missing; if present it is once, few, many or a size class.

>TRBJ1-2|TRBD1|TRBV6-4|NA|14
CASSTGDRSYGYTF
TGTGCCAGCAGTACAGGGGATCGGAGCTATGGCTACACCTTC
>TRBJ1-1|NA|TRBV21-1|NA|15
CASRKRDNENTEAFF
TGTGCCAGCAGGAAGAGGGACAACGAGAACACTGAAGCTTTCTTT
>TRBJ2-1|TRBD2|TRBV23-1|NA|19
CASSQGGLAGESSYNEQFF
TGCGCCAGCAGTCAAGGTGGACTAGCGGGGGAGAGCTCCTACAATGAGCAGTTCTTC
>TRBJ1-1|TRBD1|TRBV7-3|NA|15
CASSSLGQSNTEAFF
TGTGCCAGCAGCTCCCTGGGACAGTCGAACACTGAAGCTTTCTTT
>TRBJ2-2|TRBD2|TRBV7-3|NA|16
CASSLAPAGYTGELFF
TGTGCCAGCAGCTTAGCTCCAGCGGGGTATACCGGGGAGCTGTTTTTT
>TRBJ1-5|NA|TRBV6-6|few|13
CASSLEGYQPQHF
TGTGCCAGCAGTTTGGAGGGATATCAGCCCCAGCATTTT
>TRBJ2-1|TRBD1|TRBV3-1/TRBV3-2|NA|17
CASSQEADRTGSYEQFF
TGTGCCAGCAGCCAAGAAGCTGACCGGACAGGGTCGTATGAGCAGTTCTTC
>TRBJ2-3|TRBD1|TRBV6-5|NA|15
CASSPGGRRTDTQYF
TGTGCCAGCAGCCCAGGGGGTAGAAGAACAGATACGCAGTATTTT
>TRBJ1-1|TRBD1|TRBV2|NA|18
CASRTVMGQGGLNTEAFF
TGTGCCAGCCGGACGGTCATGGGACAGGGGGGCCTCAACACTGAAGCTTTCTTT
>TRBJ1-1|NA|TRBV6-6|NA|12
CASNGGNTEAFF
TGTGCCAGCAACGGGGGGAACACTGAAGCTTTCTTT
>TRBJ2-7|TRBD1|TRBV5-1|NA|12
CASSRDSYEQYF
TGCGCCAGCAGCCGGGACAGCTACGAGCAGTACTTC
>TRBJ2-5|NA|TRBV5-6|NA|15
CASSGGGTVQETQYF
TGTGCCAGCAGCGGCGGGGGGACAGTTCAAGAGACCCAGTACTTC
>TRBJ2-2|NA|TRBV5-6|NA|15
CASSYGQKNTGELFF
TGTGCCAGCAGCTACGGACAGAAAAACACCGGGGAGCTGTTTTTT
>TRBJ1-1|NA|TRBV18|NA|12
CASSSGGTEAFF
TGTGCCAGCTCGTCCGGGGGCACTGAAGCTTTCTTT
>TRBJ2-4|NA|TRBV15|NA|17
CATSRDDRSLAKNIQYF
TGTGCCACCAGCAGAGACGACAGGAGCCTAGCCAAAAACATTCAGTACTTC
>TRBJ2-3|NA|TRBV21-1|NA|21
CASSKAPPVGTGRASTDTQYF
TGTGCCAGCAGCAAAGCTCCTCCCGTAGGGACAGGGAGGGCTAGCACAGATACGCAGTATTTT
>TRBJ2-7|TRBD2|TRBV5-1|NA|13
CASSLPGRAEQYF
TGCGCCAGCAGCTTACCCGGGAGGGCCGAGCAGTACTTC
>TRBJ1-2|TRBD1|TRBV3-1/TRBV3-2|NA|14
CASSQTDRDHGYTF
TGTGCCAGCAGCCAAACCGACAGGGATCATGGCTACACCTTC
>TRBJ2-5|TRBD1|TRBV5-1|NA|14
CASRQGTVQETQYF
TGCGCCAGCCGCCAGGGGACAGTCCAAGAGACCCAGTACTTC
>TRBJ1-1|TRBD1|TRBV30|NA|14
CAWSLGTGGYEAFF
TGTGCCTGGAGTCTTGGGACAGGGGGTTATGAAGCTTTCTTT
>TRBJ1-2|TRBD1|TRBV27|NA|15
CASSFTPTGNYGYTF
TGTGCCAGCAGTTTCACCCCGACAGGGAACTATGGCTACACCTTC
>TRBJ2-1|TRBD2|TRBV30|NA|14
CAWSGGGARNEQFF
TGTGCCTGGAGCGGCGGGGGGGCGAGGAATGAGCAGTTCTTC
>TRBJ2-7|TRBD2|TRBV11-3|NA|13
CASSFRGAYEQYF
TGTGCCAGCAGCTTCCGGGGGGCCTACGAGCAGTACTTC
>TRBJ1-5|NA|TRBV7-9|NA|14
CASSRQGSNQPQHF
TGTGCCAGCAGCCGTCAGGGAAGCAATCAGCCCCAGCATTTT
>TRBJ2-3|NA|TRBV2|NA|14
CASSFDRVRDTQYF
TGTGCCAGCAGCTTTGATCGAGTTCGGGATACGCAGTATTTT
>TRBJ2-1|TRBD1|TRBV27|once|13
CASRLPGQYEQFF
TGTGCCAGCAGGCTCCCGGGACAGTATGAGCAGTTCTTC
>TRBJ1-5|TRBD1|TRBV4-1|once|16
CASSLAGTAGNQPQHF
TGCGCCAGCAGCCTTGCCGGGACAGCCGGCAATCAGCCCCAGCATTTT
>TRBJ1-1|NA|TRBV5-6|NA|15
CASSLWRGLNTEAFF
TGTGCCAGCAGCCTGTGGCGGGGATTGAACACTGAAGCTTTCTTT
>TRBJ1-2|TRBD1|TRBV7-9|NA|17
CASSLVPGQGADYGYTF
TGTGCCAGCAGCTTAGTTCCGGGACAGGGGGCCGACTATGGCTACACCTTC
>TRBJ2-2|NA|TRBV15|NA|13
CAVGHLTPGELFF
TGTGCGGTGGGCCATTTGACCCCCGGGGAGCTGTTTTTT
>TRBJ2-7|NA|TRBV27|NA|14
CASSSKLQGYEQYF
TGTGCCAGCAGTAGTAAATTACAGGGCTACGAGCAGTACTTC
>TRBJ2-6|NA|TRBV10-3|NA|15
CAISGGSSGANVLTF
TGTGCCATCAGTGGGGGCAGTTCTGGGGCCAACGTCCTGACTTTC
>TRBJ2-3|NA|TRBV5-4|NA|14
CASSGQKPPGTQYF
TGTGCCAGCAGTGGACAGAAGCCGCCGGGTACGCAGTATTTT
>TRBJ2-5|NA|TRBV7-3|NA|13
CASSSGRAETQYF
TGTGCCAGCAGCTCCGGGAGAGCGGAGACCCAGTACTTC
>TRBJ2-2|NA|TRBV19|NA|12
CASSIGDGELFF
TGTGCCAGTAGTATAGGAGACGGGGAGCTGTTTTTT
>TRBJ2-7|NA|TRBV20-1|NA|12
CSASKKSGEQYF
TGCAGTGCTAGTAAAAAGTCAGGGGAGCAGTACTTC
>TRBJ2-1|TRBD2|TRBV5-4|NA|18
CASSASGTSGGWGNEQFF
TGTGCCAGCAGCGCCTCCGGGACTAGCGGGGGTTGGGGGAATGAGCAGTTCTTC
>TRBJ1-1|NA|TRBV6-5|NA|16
CASSYHKQGPNTEAFF
TGTGCCAGCAGTTACCACAAACAGGGTCCGAACACTGAAGCTTTCTTT
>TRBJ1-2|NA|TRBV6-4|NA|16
CASSDSGGGGPYGYTF
TGTGCCAGCAGTGACTCCGGTGGGGGCGGCCCTTATGGCTACACCTTC
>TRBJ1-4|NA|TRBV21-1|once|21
CASSLLQTTGALCRTNEKLFF
TGTGCCAGCAGCCTTCTTCAGACGACAGGGGCTCTGTGTAGAACTAATGAAAAACTGTTTTTT
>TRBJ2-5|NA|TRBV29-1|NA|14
CSVRSRGVGETQYF
TGCAGCGTTCGGAGCAGGGGGGTCGGGGAGACCCAGTACTTC
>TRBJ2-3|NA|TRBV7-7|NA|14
CASSLWGPTDTQYF
TGTGCTAGCAGCTTATGGGGGCCCACAGATACGCAGTATTTT
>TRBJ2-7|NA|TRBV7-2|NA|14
CASSSSPTPYEQYF
TGTGCCAGCAGCTCTAGTCCTACTCCCTACGAGCAGTACTTC
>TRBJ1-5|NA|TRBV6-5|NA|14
CASDQGLSNQPQHF
TGTGCCAGCGATCAGGGTCTTAGCAATCAGCCCCAGCATTTT
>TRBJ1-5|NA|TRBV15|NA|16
CATSTQWKEPNQPQHF
TGTGCCACCAGCACCCAATGGAAGGAGCCGAATCAGCCCCAGCATTTT
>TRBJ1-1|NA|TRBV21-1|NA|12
CARRHTGTEAFF
TGTGCCAGGCGCCATACAGGGACTGAAGCTTTCTTT
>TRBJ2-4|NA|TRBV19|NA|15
CASSIRGGGGNIQYF
TGTGCCAGTAGTATACGGGGCGGTGGAGGGAACATTCAGTACTTC
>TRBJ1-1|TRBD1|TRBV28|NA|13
CASSSRGRTEAFF
TGTGCCAGCAGTTCCAGGGGGCGGACTGAAGCTTTCTTT
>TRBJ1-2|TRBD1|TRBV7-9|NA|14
CASSPRQGGYGYTF
TGTGCCAGCAGCCCCCGACAGGGGGGCTATGGCTACACCTTC
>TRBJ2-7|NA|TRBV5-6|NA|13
CASSLERAYEQYF
TGTGCCAGCAGCTTGGAGCGGGCCTACGAGCAGTACTTC
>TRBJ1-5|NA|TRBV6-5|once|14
CASSYSPGDQPQHF
TGTGCCAGCAGTTACAGCCCCGGGGATCAGCCCCAGCATTTT
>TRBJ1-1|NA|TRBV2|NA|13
CASSLQGNTEAFF
TGTGCCAGCAGCCTCCAGGGGAACACTGAAGCTTTCTTT
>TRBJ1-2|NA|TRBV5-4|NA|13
CASSLRGIHGYTF
TGTGCCAGCAGCTTGCGGGGGATTCATGGCTACACCTTC
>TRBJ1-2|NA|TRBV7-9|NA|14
CASSLAGWQDGYTF
TGTGCCAGCAGCTTAGCAGGCTGGCAGGATGGCTACACCTTC
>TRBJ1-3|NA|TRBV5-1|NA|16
CASSLGQQNGGNTIYF
TGCGCCAGCAGCTTGGGACAGCAAAACGGTGGAAACACCATATATTTT